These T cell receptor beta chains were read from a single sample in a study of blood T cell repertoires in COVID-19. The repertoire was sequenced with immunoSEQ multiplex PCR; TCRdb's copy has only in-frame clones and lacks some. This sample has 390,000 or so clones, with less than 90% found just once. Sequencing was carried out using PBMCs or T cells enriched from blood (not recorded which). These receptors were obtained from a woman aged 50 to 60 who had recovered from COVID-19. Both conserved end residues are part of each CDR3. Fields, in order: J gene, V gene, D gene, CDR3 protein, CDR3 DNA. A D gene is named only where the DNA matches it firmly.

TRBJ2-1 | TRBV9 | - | CASSVGSSSYNEQFF | TGTGCCAGCAGCGTAGGGTCTAGCTCCTACAATGAGCAGTTCTTC
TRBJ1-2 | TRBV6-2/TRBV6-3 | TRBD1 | CASSSSGTGVHGYTF | TGTGCCAGCAGTTCATCCGGGACAGGGGTTCATGGCTACACCTTC
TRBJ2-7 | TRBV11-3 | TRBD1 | CASSLGTGGFYEQYF | TGTGCCAGCAGCTTAGGGACAGGGGGCTTCTACGAGCAGTACTTC
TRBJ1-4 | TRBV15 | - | CATSRVRGEKLFF | TGTGCCACCAGCAGAGTCAGGGGAGAAAAACTGTTTTTT
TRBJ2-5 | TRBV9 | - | CASARRPLLQETQYF | TGTGCCAGCGCGCGGAGGCCCCTACTCCAAGAGACCCAGTACTTC
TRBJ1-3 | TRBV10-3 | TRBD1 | CASAGGPGGNTIYF | TGTGCCAGTGCAGGGGGCCCAGGAGGAAACACCATATATTTT
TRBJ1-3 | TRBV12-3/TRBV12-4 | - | CASSLLGNTIYF | TGTGCCAGCAGTTTGTTAGGAAACACCATATATTTT
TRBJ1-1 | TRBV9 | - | CASSFLPGHQNTEAFF | TGTGCCAGCAGCTTCCTTCCGGGACATCAGAACACTGAAGCTTTCTTT
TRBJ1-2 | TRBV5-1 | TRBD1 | CASSQGQTNYGYTF | TGCGCCAGCAGCCAGGGACAGACTAACTATGGCTACACCTTC
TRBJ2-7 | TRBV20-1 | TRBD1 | CSASWDRGTYEQYF | TGCAGTGCTAGTTGGGACAGGGGGACCTACGAGCAGTACTTC
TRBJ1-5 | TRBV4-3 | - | CASSQETGNNQPQHF | TGCGCCAGCAGCCAAGAAACCGGGAACAATCAGCCCCAGCATTTT
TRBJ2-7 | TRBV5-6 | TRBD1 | CASSFRQGILYEQYF | TGTGCCAGCAGCTTCCGACAGGGGATTTTGTACGAGCAGTACTTC